A single sample is the source of the 17 T cell receptor beta chains below, sequenced in a study of blood T cells in healthy people across ages. PCR was performed a second time for about 6 to 12 cycles using a sample-barcoded 5' primer and a J-beta primer mix. TCRdb called the 5' RACE reads again in MiXCR, with one record for every CDR3 protein. The sample yields about 1,500,000 distinct CDR3 sequences, around 42% seen once. Sequenced input: blood. These receptors were collected from a woman between 18 and 29 years old in good health.

This chain uses TRBV6-5 with TRBJ2-5; no clear D. The V gene's germline CDR1 is MNHEY and CDR2 SVGAGI. V lost 4 bases and J lost 2, with 14 bases in between. The CDR3 covers 15 residues. The CDR3 nucleotides are TGTGCCAGCAGTTCGGACCTATGGGCTCAAGAGACCCAGTACTTC. Its translation: CASSSDLWAQETQYF.

This clonotype appeared once. This chain connects TRBV6-5 to TRBJ2-7, with 7 bases aligning to TRBD2. There are 15 residues in the CDR3. Germline trimming cut 2 bases from V and 7 bases from J; bases unmatched to any gene: 11. CDR1 is MNHEY and CDR2 is SVGAGI in the germline V gene. In DNA form, the CDR3 reads TGTGCCAGCAGTTACGGTGCGGGAGATTATAATGAGCAGTACTTC. It translates to CASSYGAGDYNEQYF.

The chain links TRBV3-1 to TRBJ2-7; D not resolved. The CDR3 is 15 amino acids. Trimming shortened V by 1 base and J by 2 bases, and 12 bases separated the two germline ends. In germline, CDR1 is LGHDT, CDR2 YNNKEL (reference sequence). The CDR3 sequence is CASSQGRGLPYEQYF. CDR3 DNA sequence: TGTGCCAGCAGCCAAGGACGAGGCCTGCCCTACGAGCAGTACTTC.

This clonotype occurred once. The V call is TRBV5-1, the J call TRBJ2-7, with 10 nucleotides matching TRBD1. After removal of 4 bases from V and 0 bases from J, the junction contained 13 bases not matched to a gene. The CDR3 runs to 18 residues. Germline V CDR1 and CDR2: SGHRS, YFSETQ. The CDR3: CASSLRSTGGLSSYEQYF. The CDR3 DNA reads as TGCGCCAGCAGCCTACGCTCGACAGGGGGCCTCAGCTCCTACGAGCAGTACTTC. Using reference TRBV5-1 and TRBJ2-7 for the parts outside the CDR3, the full variable domain is KAGVTQTPRYLIKTRGQQVTLSCSPISGHRSVSWYQQTPGQGLQFLFEYFSETQRNKGNFPGRFSGRQFSNSRSEMNVSTLELGDSALYLCASSLRSTGGLSSYEQYFGPGTRLTVT.

V gene TRBV4-1 combines with J gene TRBJ1-4; 7 bases line up with TRBD1. Germline CDR1 MGHRA, CDR2 YSYEKL. The CDR3 sequence is 16 residues long. The trim removed 0 bases at V and 7 bases at J, leaving 8 bases unmatched. The CDR3 loop is CASSQDRSTGIEKLFF. The CDR3 DNA is TGCGCCAGCAGCCAAGATAGATCGACAGGGATTGAAAAACTGTTTTTT.

The table lists this clonotype with many counts. The V call is TRBV7-2, the J call TRBJ2-5; D may correspond to TRBD1 or TRBD2 (5 bases each). The CDR3 runs 15 residues. V was cut by 0 bases and J by 3 bases, with 11 bases left in between. CDR1 SGHTA and CDR2 FQGNSA come from the germline V gene. CDR3 loop: CASSLAGTTKETQYF. The CDR3 coding sequence is TGTGCCAGCAGCTTAGCCGGGACCACTAAAGAGACCCAGTACTTC.

The sample holds a few counts of this clonotype. The gene calls are TRBV6-5 and TRBJ2-1; TRBD2 matches 9 bases. From germline, CDR1 is MNHEY and CDR2 SVGAGI. The CDR3 spans 15 residues. The junction had 12 bases not matched to a gene; V was cut back by 7 bases and J by 8 bases. The CDR3 sequence is CASNIFSGSTDEQFF. The CDR3 DNA is TGTGCCAGCAACATCTTTAGCGGGAGTACCGATGAGCAGTTCTTC.

This clonotype has a handful of counts. J is TRBJ2-1 and V is TRBV5-1; a weak D match, TRBD1 (7 bases). Germline V CDR1 and CDR2: SGHRS, YFSETQ. The CDR3 is 16 residues long. Trimming removed 4 bases at V and 0 bases at J, with 14 bases between. This chain's CDR3 is CASSPEGQNSYNEQFF. The CDR3 DNA sequence: TGCGCCAGCAGCCCGGAGGGACAGAACTCCTACAATGAGCAGTTCTTC.

The chain joins TRBV10-3 to TRBJ2-7, with 10 bases that match TRBD1. CDR3 length equals 17 residues. J was trimmed by 2 bases and V by 6 bases; bases with no gene match: 13. Germline V CDR1 and CDR2: ENHRY, SYGVKD. In nucleotides, the CDR3 is TGTGCCATCAGGTCGGGACAGGGGCGGAGTGGGACCTACGAGCAGTACTTC. Its protein is CAIRSGQGRSGTYEQYF.

This chain links TRBV6-4 with TRBJ2-1; D is perhaps TRBD2 (5 bases). The V end was cut by 2 bases, the J end by 0 bases, with 11 bases between. The germline V gene has CDR1 MRHNA and CDR2 SNTAGT. The CDR3 contains 16 residues. CDR3 residues: CASSDGRGSSYNEQFF. The DNA for the CDR3 is TGTGCCAGCAGTGACGGACGGGGAAGCTCCTACAATGAGCAGTTCTTC.

This clonotype has only a few counts. V gene TRBV20-1 combines with J gene TRBJ2-5; 8 nucleotides align to TRBD2. The CDR3 spans 14 residues. Germline loops: CDR1 DFQATT, CDR2 SNEGSKA (reference sequence). Losses at the gene ends were 5 bases for V and 1 base for J; bases not matched to a gene: 6. CDR3 sequence: CSASPAGAQETQYF. The DNA of the CDR3 is TGCAGTGCTTCCCCAGCGGGGGCCCAAGAGACCCAGTACTTC.

The genes are TRBV7-8 and TRBJ1-5; D is unclear. There are 16 residues in the CDR3. Deletions cut 5 bases from V and 2 bases from J, with 16 bases between. Per germline, CDR1 SGHVS and CDR2 FQNEAQ. The CDR3 spells CASSPDGSVGNQPQHF. CDR3 sequence (DNA): TGTGCCAGCAGCCCCGACGGGTCGGTAGGCAATCAGCCCCAGCATTTT.

There are a few counts of this clonotype. The V and J genes are TRBV10-3 and TRBJ1-2, with D perhaps TRBD1 (6 bases). V gave up 8 bases and J gave up 5 bases, with 18 bases separating them. The CDR3 contains 14 residues. Germline lookup yields CDR1 ENHRY and CDR2 SYGVKD. CDR3 sequence: CAILQTGLLYGYTF. For the CDR3, the DNA is TGTGCCATCTTACAGACAGGCCTCTTATATGGCTACACCTTC.

This clonotype was picked up a small number of times. V gene TRBV28 combines with J gene TRBJ1-1; D not resolved. The CDR3 totals 10 residues. Trimming pared 10 bases from V and 7 bases from J, leaving 10 bases between. Germline assignment: CDR1 MDHEN and CDR2 SYDVKM. As DNA, the CDR3 is TGTGCCACATCCGCCTATGAAGCTTTCTTT. Translation: CATSAYEAFF.

This clonotype was detected only a few times. This chain connects TRBV5-5 to TRBJ2-1, with D uncertain. Germline V CDR1 and CDR2: SGHKS, YYEKEE (reference sequence). Trimming removed 1 base at V and 5 bases at J, with 10 bases between. This CDR3 region has 14 residues. The CDR3 sequence is CASSLYQQHNEQFF. Written as DNA, the CDR3 is TGTGCCAGCAGCTTGTATCAACAGCACAATGAGCAGTTCTTC.

J is TRBJ2-1 and V is TRBV20-1, with unresolved D. Trimming shortened V by 5 bases and J by 6 bases, and 14 bases separated the two germline ends. The CDR3 runs 13 residues. Germline V lookup: CDR1 DFQATT, CDR2 SNEGSKA (reference sequence). The CDR3, as DNA: TGCAGTGCTGAAAGTATCGCAGCCAATGAGCAGTTCTTC. It translates to CSAESIAANEQFF.

This clonotype was observed a handful of times. The J gene is TRBJ2-6, the V gene TRBV30, with 12 nucleotides matching TRBD1. Germline-derived CDR1 and CDR2 are GTSNPN and SVGIG (reference sequence). The CDR3 is 17 residues long. Losses at the gene ends were 3 bases for V and 1 base for J; bases not matched to a gene: 4. CDR3 DNA sequence: TGTGCCTGGAGCAGGGACAGGGGGCCTTCTGGGGCCAACGTCCTGACTTTC. It is translated as CAWSRDRGPSGANVLTF.